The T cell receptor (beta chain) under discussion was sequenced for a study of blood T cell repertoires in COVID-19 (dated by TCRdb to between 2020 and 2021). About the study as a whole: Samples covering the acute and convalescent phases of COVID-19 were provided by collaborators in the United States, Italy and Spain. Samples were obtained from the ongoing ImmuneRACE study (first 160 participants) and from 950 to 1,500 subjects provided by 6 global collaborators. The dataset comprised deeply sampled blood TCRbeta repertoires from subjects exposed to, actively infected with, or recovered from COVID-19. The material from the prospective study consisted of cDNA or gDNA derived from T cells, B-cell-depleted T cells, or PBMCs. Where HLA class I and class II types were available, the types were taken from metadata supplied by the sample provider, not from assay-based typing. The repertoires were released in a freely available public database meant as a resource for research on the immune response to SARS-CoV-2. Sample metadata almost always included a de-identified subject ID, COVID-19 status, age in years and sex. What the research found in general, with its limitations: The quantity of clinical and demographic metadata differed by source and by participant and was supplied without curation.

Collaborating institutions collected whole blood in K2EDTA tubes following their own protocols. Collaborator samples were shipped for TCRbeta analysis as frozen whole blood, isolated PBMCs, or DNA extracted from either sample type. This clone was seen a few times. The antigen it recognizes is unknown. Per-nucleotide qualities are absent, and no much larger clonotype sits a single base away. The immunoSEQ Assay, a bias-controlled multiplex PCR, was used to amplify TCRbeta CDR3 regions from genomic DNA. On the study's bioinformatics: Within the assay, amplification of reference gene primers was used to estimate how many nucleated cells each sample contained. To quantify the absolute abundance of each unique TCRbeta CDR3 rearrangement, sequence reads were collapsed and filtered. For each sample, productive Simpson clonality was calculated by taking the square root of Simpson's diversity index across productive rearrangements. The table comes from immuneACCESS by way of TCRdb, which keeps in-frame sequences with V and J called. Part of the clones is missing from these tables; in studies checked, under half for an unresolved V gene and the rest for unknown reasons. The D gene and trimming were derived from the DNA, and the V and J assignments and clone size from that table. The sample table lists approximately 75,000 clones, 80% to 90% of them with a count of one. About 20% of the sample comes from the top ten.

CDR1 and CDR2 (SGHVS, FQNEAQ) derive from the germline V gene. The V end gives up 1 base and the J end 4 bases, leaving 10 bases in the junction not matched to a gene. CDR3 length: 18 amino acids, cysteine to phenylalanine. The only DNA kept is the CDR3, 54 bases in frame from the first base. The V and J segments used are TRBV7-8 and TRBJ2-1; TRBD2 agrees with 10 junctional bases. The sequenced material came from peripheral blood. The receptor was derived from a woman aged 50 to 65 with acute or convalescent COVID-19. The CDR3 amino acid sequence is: CASSLESSGGVIYNEQFF. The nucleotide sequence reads TGTGCCAGCAGCTTAGAGTCTAGCGGGGGAGTAATTTACAATGAGCAGTTCTTC.